These T cell receptor beta chains were read from a single sample in a study of T cells in narcolepsy. Clones were read by immunoSEQ multiplex PCR, and TCRdb kept only the in-frame ones, dropping some. Here the sample spans 30,000 to 35,000 clones, approximately 79% being singletons. The specimen sequenced was memory (CD45RA-) CD4+ T cells from blood. These receptors all come from a human donor in good health. The CDR3 runs from the conserved cysteine through the conserved F or W. A D gene is named only where the DNA matches it firmly. Clone size, where shown, is once, few, many, or a class for clones that have expanded.

v_gene,d_gene,abundance,j_gene,CDR3aa,CDR3nt
TRBV6-6,NA,NA,TRBJ1-1,CASRPPNTEAFF,TGTGCCAGCAGGCCACCGAACACTGAAGCTTTCTTT
TRBV11-3,TRBD2,NA,TRBJ2-3,CASSPRTSGVDTQYF,TGTGCCAGCAGCCCCCGGACTAGCGGGGTAGATACGCAGTATTTT
TRBV11-3,NA,NA,TRBJ1-2,CASSAGGGRITF,TGTGCCAGCAGCGCCGGCGGAGGGCGGATCACCTTC
TRBV9,NA,NA,TRBJ1-4,CASSDGPPNEKLFF,TGTGCCAGCAGCGACGGGCCTCCTAATGAAAAACTGTTTTTT
TRBV5-6,NA,NA,TRBJ1-3,CASSLVGSSGNTIYF,TGTGCCAGCAGCTTGGTGGGGAGCTCTGGAAACACCATATATTTT
TRBV12-5,TRBD1,once,TRBJ1-2,CASGRTGYGYTF,TGTGCTAGTGGCCGGACAGGGTATGGCTACACCTTC
TRBV29-1,NA,NA,TRBJ2-5,CSVRSARLQETQYF,TGCAGCGTTCGCAGCGCGAGACTACAAGAGACCCAGTACTTC
TRBV30,TRBD1,NA,TRBJ1-1,CAWTFGTGTTEAFF,TGTGCCTGGACCTTCGGGACAGGGACCACTGAAGCTTTCTTT
TRBV6-5,NA,few,TRBJ2-2,CASRREAGAGELFF,TGTGCCAGCCGTCGCGAGGCTGGGGCCGGGGAGCTGTTTTTT
TRBV19,NA,NA,TRBJ1-5,CASGGHNQPQHF,TGTGCCTCTGGCGGTCACAATCAGCCCCAGCATTTT
TRBV7-6,NA,few,TRBJ2-3,CASSLAGERTDTQYF,TGTGCCAGCAGCTTAGCGGGGGAGCGCACAGATACGCAGTATTTT
TRBV11-2,TRBD2,once,TRBJ2-1,CASSLAGGANEQFF,TGTGCCAGCAGCCTAGCGGGAGGGGCCAATGAGCAGTTCTTC
TRBV19,NA,NA,TRBJ2-6,CASRRQQGLLSGANVLTF,TGTGCCAGTAGACGCCAACAAGGTCTCCTTTCTGGGGCCAACGTCCTGACTTTC
TRBV5-1,TRBD1,NA,TRBJ2-2,CASSPGQGANTGELFF,TGCGCCAGCAGCCCGGGACAGGGGGCGAACACCGGGGAGCTGTTTTTT
TRBV27,NA,NA,TRBJ2-7,CASSFRQTYEQYF,TGTGCCAGCAGTTTCCGACAGACCTACGAGCAGTACTTC
TRBV9,NA,NA,TRBJ2-1,CASSQHAGLPFPEQFF,TGTGCCAGCAGTCAACACGCCGGACTACCATTCCCTGAGCAGTTCTTC
TRBV14,NA,NA,TRBJ1-6,CASSQDKGTGSPLHF,TGTGCCAGCAGCCAAGACAAGGGGACGGGTTCACCCCTCCACTTT
TRBV5-1,TRBD1,NA,TRBJ1-1,CASSLGQGFTEAFF,TGCGCCAGCAGCTTGGGACAGGGTTTCACTGAAGCTTTCTTT
TRBV5-1,TRBD1,NA,TRBJ2-2,CASSLGTGNTGELFF,TGCGCCAGCAGCTTGGGGACAGGGAACACCGGGGAGCTGTTTTTT
TRBV5-1,TRBD1,once,TRBJ2-4,CASTLQGPSLGNIQYF,TGCGCCAGCACACTACAGGGGCCCTCTCTAGGGAACATTCAGTACTTC
TRBV9,NA,NA,TRBJ2-2,CASSVSGANTGELFF,TGTGCCAGCAGCGTTAGCGGAGCGAACACCGGGGAGCTGTTTTTT
TRBV18,TRBD1,NA,TRBJ2-1,CASSPGTEKQNEQFF,TGTGCCAGCTCACCAGGGACAGAAAAACAAAATGAGCAGTTCTTC
TRBV19,NA,NA,TRBJ2-1,CASSGDPPGPYNEQFF,TGTGCCAGTAGTGGGGACCCCCCGGGTCCCTACAATGAGCAGTTCTTC
TRBV2,NA,NA,TRBJ1-1,CASSEGNRVNTEAFF,TGTGCCAGCAGTGAGGGGAACAGGGTGAACACTGAAGCTTTCTTT
TRBV7-9,NA,NA,TRBJ1-5,CASSQGTAHQPQHF,TGTGCCAGCAGCCAAGGTACAGCACATCAGCCCCAGCATTTT
TRBV6-6,NA,NA,TRBJ1-1,CAGTPRGLNTEAFF,TGTGCCGGCACCCCCCGGGGTTTGAACACTGAAGCTTTCTTT
TRBV4-1,TRBD1,NA,TRBJ1-2,CASSQPPRVGGGYTF,TGCGCCAGCAGCCAACCACCTAGAGTAGGGGGCGGCTACACCTTC
TRBV5-1,NA,NA,TRBJ1-2,CASSLGQVTYGYTF,TGCGCCAGCAGCTTGGGGCAGGTGACTTATGGCTACACCTTC
TRBV2,TRBD1,NA,TRBJ1-4,CASRDTGVATNEKLFF,TGTGCCAGCAGAGACACAGGGGTTGCAACTAATGAAAAACTGTTTTTT
TRBV30,TRBD1,NA,TRBJ2-3,CAWSGAGGSTDTQYF,TGTGCCTGGAGTGGGGCAGGGGGCAGCACAGATACGCAGTATTTT
TRBV2,NA,few,TRBJ1-5,CASKGDSNQPQHF,TGTGCCAGTAAAGGGGACAGCAATCAGCCCCAGCATTTT
TRBV19,NA,NA,TRBJ2-1,CASRGEIPYNEQFF,TGTGCCAGTAGAGGAGAAATCCCCTACAATGAGCAGTTCTTC
TRBV5-4,TRBD2,NA,TRBJ2-2,CASSLAAGGNTGELFF,TGTGCCAGCAGCTTGGCCGCGGGGGGAAACACCGGGGAGCTGTTTTTT
TRBV2,NA,NA,TRBJ2-3,CASSVGVGTGTDTQYF,TGTGCCAGCAGTGTAGGTGTTGGGACTGGCACAGATACGCAGTATTTT
TRBV7-2,NA,NA,TRBJ1-2,CASSLVRGPEGYTF,TGTGCCAGCAGCTTAGTCCGGGGGCCGGAGGGCTACACCTTC
TRBV11-3,NA,NA,TRBJ1-1,CASSPTEGRNTEAFF,TGTGCCAGCAGCCCGACAGAGGGGAGGAACACTGAAGCTTTCTTT
TRBV14,NA,NA,TRBJ1-2,CASSQVSGVAGGYTF,TGTGCCAGCAGCCAAGTGTCGGGCGTCGCGGGGGGCTACACCTTC
TRBV12-1,NA,NA,TRBJ1-1,CASSPPIESPGRGTEAFF,TGTGCCAGCAGCCCCCCCATTGAGTCGCCAGGGAGAGGAACTGAAGCTTTCTTT
TRBV5-1,NA,NA,TRBJ2-7,CASSLWSGHSYEQYF,TGCGCCAGCAGCTTGTGGTCCGGCCATTCCTACGAGCAGTACTTC
TRBV9,NA,NA,TRBJ2-7,CASSVVQNPTGEQYF,TGTGCCAGCAGCGTAGTCCAGAACCCTACGGGTGAGCAGTACTTC
TRBV4-1,NA,few,TRBJ2-7,CASSPERRSGAYEQYF,TGCGCCAGCAGCCCCGAGCGGAGATCGGGAGCCTACGAGCAGTACTTC
TRBV6-5,NA,NA,TRBJ1-2,CASSYYQQGSGYTF,TGTGCCAGCAGTTACTATCAACAGGGTAGCGGCTACACCTTC
TRBV29-1,TRBD1,NA,TRBJ2-3,CSVPAGGADTQYF,TGCAGCGTGCCGGCAGGGGGCGCAGATACGCAGTATTTT
TRBV19,NA,NA,TRBJ1-2,CASKGGWYGYTF,TGTGCCAGTAAGGGAGGGTGGTATGGCTACACCTTC
TRBV11-2,NA,NA,TRBJ1-2,CASSHRTASGGYTF,TGTGCCAGCAGCCATCGGACAGCCAGCGGTGGCTACACCTTC
TRBV7-2,NA,NA,TRBJ2-2,CASSLALTGQRTGELFF,TGTGCCAGCAGCTTAGCGCTTACTGGTCAGCGCACCGGGGAGCTGTTTTTT
TRBV30,NA,once,TRBJ1-2,CAWSAHTGLGYTF,TGTGCCTGGAGTGCTCATACGGGACTTGGCTACACCTTC
TRBV6-5,NA,NA,TRBJ1-2,CASGESLYGYTF,TGTGCCAGCGGCGAAAGTTTATATGGCTACACCTTC
TRBV6-5,NA,NA,TRBJ1-5,CASSPRRGWPQHF,TGTGCCAGCAGCCCCCGGCGGGGGTGGCCCCAGCATTTT
TRBV6-1,NA,NA,TRBJ1-2,CASSPRATVGYTF,TGTGCCAGCAGCCCCCGGGCCACGGTTGGCTACACCTTC